This passage covers 26 T cell receptor beta chains from one sample sequenced in a study of blood T cell repertoires in COVID-19. Produced via immunoSEQ multiplex PCR; TCRdb's table is partial and in-frame only. The sample has around 88,000 clones; 65% to 85% are singletons. Sequenced input: peripheral blood. These receptors all stem from a woman of 80 years or more with acute or convalescent COVID-19.

This sequence joins TRBV28 and TRBJ1-4; TRBD1 aligns across 8 bases. The trim removed 6 bases at V and 5 bases at J, leaving 14 bases unmatched. In germline, CDR1 is MDHEN, CDR2 SYDVKM. The CDR3 is made up of 17 amino acids. CDR3 coding DNA: TGTGCCAGCAGATCTAGGAGGACAGGGTTCCCCAATGAAAAACTGTTTTTT. Its protein product is CASRSRRTGFPNEKLFF.

This clone has only one observation. V gene TRBV5-6 combines with J gene TRBJ2-5, with 12 nucleotides matching TRBD2. The CDR3 is 14 residues long. The germline V gene has CDR1 SGHDT and CDR2 YYEEEE. V shed 4 bases, J shed 7 bases, and the junction held 5 bases outside the gene matches. The CDR3 region has the DNA TGTGCCAGCAGCCCCCCTAGCGGGGGGGGGACCCAGTACTTC. It translates to CASSPPSGGGTQYF.

This clone was observed a few times. The genes are TRBV2 and TRBJ1-1; tentatively, D is TRBD1 (6 bases). The CDR3 spans 16 residues. Germline V CDR1 and CDR2: SNHLY, FYNNEI. V lost 8 bases to trimming and J lost 6 bases, with 25 bases between them. The CDR3 is CASGGREGPKGAEAFF. The CDR3 bases are TGTGCCAGCGGGGGCAGGGAAGGCCCCAAAGGCGCTGAAGCTTTCTTT.

The chain is built from TRBV6-4 and TRBJ1-4; D gene unclear. The CDR3 runs 17 residues. Germline V lookup: CDR1 MRHNA, CDR2 SNTAGT. The V and J ends lost 5 bases and 3 bases respectively, with 19 bases between them. In DNA form, the CDR3 reads TGTGCCAGCAGTATCCCCCCCAGAGGCACGCCTAATGAAAAACTGTTTTTT. Amino acid sequence: CASSIPPRGTPNEKLFF.

This rearrangement joins TRBV19 to TRBJ1-6; TRBD1 matches at 11 bases. J was trimmed by 7 bases and V by 3 bases; bases with no gene match: 8. CDR3 length: 17 amino acids. Per the germline V gene, CDR1 is LNHDA and CDR2 is SQIVND (reference sequence). CDR3 in amino acids: CASSMWTGGKMNSPLHF. The CDR3 DNA sequence: TGTGCCAGTAGTATGTGGACAGGGGGCAAAATGAATTCACCCCTCCACTTT.

J is TRBJ1-6 and V is TRBV5-6; 8 positions match TRBD1. CDR1 and CDR2 from the germline V gene are SGHDT and YYEEEE. J lost 7 bases, V lost 4 bases, and 10 bases had no gene match. CDR3 length: 16 amino acids. This CDR3 reads CASSIRDRTGNSPLHF. As DNA, the CDR3 is TGTGCCAGCAGCATCCGGGACAGGACGGGAAATTCACCCCTCCACTTT.

The V gene is TRBV24-1, the J gene TRBJ2-3, with D possibly TRBD2 on 5 matching bases. The CDR3 runs 16 residues. The ends were cut back, 0 bases at V and 1 base at J, with 10 bases in the middle. CDR1 is KGHDR, CDR2 SFDVKD, per germline. This CDR3 is CATSDLTRVGTDTQYF. In nucleotides, the CDR3 is TGTGCCACCAGTGATTTGACGAGGGTTGGCACAGATACGCAGTATTTT.

V and J are TRBV6-2 or TRBV6-3 and TRBJ1-2; weak D call: TRBD1 (6 bases). Germline V gene sequence: CDR1 MNHEY, CDR2 SVGEGT. V was pared by 2 bases and J by 5 bases, with 9 bases between. This CDR3 is built from 13 residues. DNA for the CDR3: TGTGCCAGCAGTTACCCCGGACAGTATGGCTACACCTTC. Its translation: CASSYPGQYGYTF.

By proportion, this clone is large. This rearrangement joins TRBV3-1 (or the pseudogene TRBV3-2) to TRBJ2-7; 13 bases agree with TRBD2. The V gene end was trimmed by 4 bases and the J gene end by 5 bases; junction bases not matched to a gene: 8. The CDR3 totals 16 residues. Germline loops: CDR1 LGHDT, CDR2 YNNKEL (reference sequence). Here the CDR3 reads CASSPTSGGQRNEQYF. In DNA form, the CDR3 reads TGTGCCAGCAGCCCGACTAGCGGGGGGCAAAGGAACGAGCAGTACTTC.

There are a few counts of this clone. The chain carries TRBV2 and TRBJ1-2, with D tentatively TRBD1 (6 bases). The CDR3 length is 12 residues. CDR1 SNHLY and CDR2 FYNNEI come from the germline V gene. The V end was cut by 4 bases, the J end by 8 bases, with 11 bases between. This CDR3 is CASSAWDKGYTF. The DNA for the CDR3 is TGTGCCAGCAGTGCGTGGGACAAAGGCTACACCTTC.

This CDR3 reads CASSQELYTIYF. CDR3 coding DNA: TGTGCCAGCAGCCAAGAGCTATACACCATATATTTT. The chain has TRBV3-1 (or the pseudogene TRBV3-2) and TRBJ1-3; D is unclear. Germline-derived CDR1 and CDR2 are LGHDT and YNNKEL (reference sequence). The V end lost 0 bases, the J end lost 8 bases, and 5 bases lay between the germline ends. The CDR3 is 12 residues long.

The chain links TRBV6-5 to TRBJ2-3, with D possibly being TRBD1 (5 bases). The CDR3 covers 14 residues. Germline V CDR1 and CDR2: MNHEY, SVGAGI. V was cut by 5 bases and J by 2 bases, with 11 bases left in between. CDR3 residues: CASSPQVNTDTQYF. The CDR3 DNA reads TGTGCCAGCAGTCCACAGGTGAACACAGATACGCAGTATTTT.

The chain combines TRBV11-2 with TRBJ1-4, with D possibly being TRBD1 (5 bases). Germline lookup yields CDR1 SGHAT and CDR2 FQNNGV. CDR3 length: 16 residues. V shed 3 bases and J shed 2 bases, with 13 bases lying between them. The CDR3 reads CASSFRAGGTNEKLFF. CDR3 bases: TGTGCCAGCAGCTTTAGGGCCGGGGGTACTAATGAAAAACTGTTTTTT. Using reference TRBV11-2 and TRBJ1-4 for the parts outside the CDR3, the full variable domain is EAGVAQSPRYKIIEKRQSVAFWCNPISGHATLYWYQQILGQGPKLLIQFQNNGVVDDSQLPKDRFSAERLKGVDSTLKIQPAKLEDSAVYLCASSFRAGGTNEKLFFGSGTQLSVL.

The CDR3 nucleotides read TGTGCCAGCAGCTTGTCGGGACAGCCGAACACTGAAGCTTTCTTT. This encodes CASSLSGQPNTEAFF. The J gene is TRBJ1-1, the V gene TRBV5-5; TRBD1 matches 7 bases. The CDR3 spans 15 residues. Trimming at V came to 1 base and at J to 1 base, leaving 4 bases not matched to a gene. Per the germline V gene, CDR1 is SGHKS and CDR2 is YYEKEE (reference sequence).

This clone has a handful of counts. The same CDR3 also results from other DNA sequences found in this sample. V is TRBV6-5 and J is TRBJ2-2; 7 bases fit TRBD2. The V and J ends lost 7 bases and 2 bases, in that order; junction bases with no gene match: 7. The germline V gene encodes CDR1 MNHEY and CDR2 SVGAGI. The CDR3 runs 15 residues. CDR3 in DNA: TGTGCCAGCACCGCCGGGACTAAAAACACCGGGGAGCTGTTTTTT. Its translation is CASTAGTKNTGELFF.

J is TRBJ1-5 and V is TRBV30; the match to TRBD1 covers 7 bases. The CDR3 has 16 amino acids. Germline V lookup: CDR1 GTSNPN, CDR2 SVGIG (reference sequence). The J segment lost 2 bases and the V segment lost 3 bases, leaving 10 bases of the junction unmatched. The CDR3: CAWRETTGVGNQPQHF. DNA of the CDR3: TGTGCCTGGAGGGAAACCACAGGGGTCGGCAATCAGCCCCAGCATTTT.

The chain is built from TRBV19 and TRBJ1-1; a weak D match, TRBD1 (6 bases). Germline lookup yields CDR1 LNHDA and CDR2 SQIVND (reference sequence). Trimming pared 2 bases from V and 6 bases from J, leaving 25 bases between. The length of the CDR3 is 18 residues. The CDR3 loop reads CASSISTGLNAKPPEAFF. In nucleotides, the CDR3 is TGTGCCAGTAGTATAAGTACAGGGTTGAATGCGAAACCACCTGAAGCTTTCTTT.

This chain links TRBV19 with TRBJ1-5; 7 bases align to TRBD1. The germline CDR1 and CDR2 sequences are LNHDA and SQIVND (reference sequence). This CDR3 region has 15 residues. V trimming: 6 bases; J trimming: 7 bases; junction bases outside the gene matches: 12. The CDR3 loop reads CASSAPTGSGQPQHF. CDR3 nucleotides: TGTGCCAGTAGCGCCCCGACAGGGTCGGGGCAGCCCCAGCATTTT. The full variable domain, with the rest looked up from reference TRBV19 and TRBJ1-5, is DGGITQSPKYLFRKEGQNVTLSCEQNLNHDAMYWYRQDPGQGLRLIYYSQIVNDFQKGDIAEGYSVSREKKESFPLTVTSAQKNPTAFYLCASSAPTGSGQPQHFGDGTRLSIL.

This clone was seen once. The rearrangement links TRBV7-6 to TRBJ2-3; TRBD2 agrees at 10 bases. CDR1 is SGHVS and CDR2 is FNYEAQ in the germline V gene. The J segment lost 3 bases and the V segment lost 5 bases, leaving 5 bases of the junction unmatched. The CDR3 consists of 15 residues. For the CDR3, the DNA is TGTGCCAGCAGCCCTAGCGGGGGTGCTACAGATACGCAGTATTTT. Its translation: CASSPSGGATDTQYF.

The rearrangement links TRBV28 to TRBJ1-2; possibly TRBD1 for D (6 bases). The V and J ends lost 3 bases and 6 bases respectively, with 14 bases between them. The CDR3 has 14 residues. Germline values: CDR1 MDHEN, CDR2 SYDVKM. The CDR3 DNA reads as TGTGCCAGCAGTTTTGGGGCAGGGGTCAATGGCTACACCTTC. It is translated as CASSFGAGVNGYTF.

The gene calls are TRBV2 and TRBJ1-3, with TRBD1 identical over 8 bases. CDR3 length: 14 amino acids. The germline V gene encodes CDR1 SNHLY and CDR2 FYNNEI. Losses at the gene ends were 1 base for V and 8 bases for J; bases not matched to a gene: 4. The CDR3 bases are TGTGCCAGCAGTGAAGTCCAGGGGGCGTACACCATATATTTT. Amino acid sequence: CASSEVQGAYTIYF.

The CDR3 nucleotides are TGTGCCAGTTGGAGCCCGGGGAAAGAGACCCAGTACTTC. Translation gives CASWSPGKETQYF. This chain links TRBV19 with TRBJ2-5; the D gene is possibly TRBD2 (5 bases). V gave up 8 bases and J gave up 3 bases, with 13 bases separating them. Germline V gene sequence: CDR1 LNHDA, CDR2 SQIVND (reference sequence). This CDR3 has 13 amino acids.

The genes are TRBV30 and TRBJ1-6; 8 bases fit TRBD1. The V gene end was trimmed by 5 bases and the J gene end by 7 bases; junction bases not matched to a gene: 7. Germline V gene sequence: CDR1 GTSNPN, CDR2 SVGIG (reference sequence). The CDR3 runs 14 residues. CDR3 bases: TGTGCCTGGGACGTCGGGACAGGAAATTCACCCCTCCACTTT. Protein: CAWDVGTGNSPLHF.

The chain recombines TRBV3-1 (or the pseudogene TRBV3-2) with TRBJ2-3, with 9 nucleotides matching TRBD2. The V gene end was trimmed by 1 base and the J gene end by 5 bases; junction bases not matched to a gene: 25. CDR1 LGHDT and CDR2 YNNKEL come from the germline V gene (reference sequence). The length of the CDR3 is 22 residues. CDR3 sequence reads: CASSQACGWGRWGLAVKDTQYF. The DNA of the CDR3 is TGTGCCAGCAGCCAAGCGTGTGGTTGGGGCAGGTGGGGACTAGCTGTTAAAGATACGCAGTATTTT.

This clone was detected once. The chain links TRBV10-3 to TRBJ2-1; no firm D call. This CDR3 has 14 residues. CDR1 and CDR2 from the germline V gene are ENHRY and SYGVKD. Trimming pared 7 bases from V and 10 bases from J, leaving 20 bases between. CDR3 in DNA: TGTGCCATCACTGCGACACCTTCCGATACAGAGCAGTTCTTC. Translation: CAITATPSDTEQFF.

This chain links TRBV3-1 (or the pseudogene TRBV3-2) with TRBJ2-5; 8 nucleotides match TRBD1. V lost 1 base, J lost 5 bases, and 6 bases stayed unmatched. Germline V gene sequence: CDR1 LGHDT, CDR2 YNNKEL (reference sequence). This CDR3 spans 15 amino acids. The DNA for the CDR3 is TGTGCCAGCAGCCAAGCCGACAGGGGTGGGGAGACCCAGTACTTC. Protein: CASSQADRGGETQYF.